What follows is one T cell receptor (beta chain) and its context. Its antigen is still unknown. Donors ranged from roughly 6 to 100 years old and were healthy Caucasians in Russia. This sample was included in a study of blood T cells in healthy people across ages. Study outcomes and limitations: In long-lived donors, naive CD4+ cell counts and diversity exceeded those of aged donors. Roughly linear age-related decline in beta diversity appeared, significant by age approximately 43.

V gave up 3 bases and J gave up 3 bases; unmatched junction bases: 7. CDR1 SGHAT and CDR2 FQNNGV come from the germline V gene. CDR3 length: 17 residues. The second PCR ran about 6 to 12 cycles with a sample-barcoded 5' primer and J-beta primers. There were at least 3 million CDR3-containing paired-end reads obtained from each sample. MiXCR was run by TCRdb on the 5' RACE reads, yielding one entry per CDR3 protein. This table has 350,000 to 450,000 distinct CDR3 sequences, roughly half appearing once. The gene calls are TRBV11-2 and TRBJ2-1; TRBD2 matches at 11 bases. The receptor was derived from a man aged 60 to 75 in good health. Sequencing was done on a sample of blood. The CDR3: CASSLGSGTSGYNEQFF. The DNA of the CDR3 is TGTGCCAGCAGCTTGGGAAGTGGGACTAGCGGCTACAATGAGCAGTTCTTC.